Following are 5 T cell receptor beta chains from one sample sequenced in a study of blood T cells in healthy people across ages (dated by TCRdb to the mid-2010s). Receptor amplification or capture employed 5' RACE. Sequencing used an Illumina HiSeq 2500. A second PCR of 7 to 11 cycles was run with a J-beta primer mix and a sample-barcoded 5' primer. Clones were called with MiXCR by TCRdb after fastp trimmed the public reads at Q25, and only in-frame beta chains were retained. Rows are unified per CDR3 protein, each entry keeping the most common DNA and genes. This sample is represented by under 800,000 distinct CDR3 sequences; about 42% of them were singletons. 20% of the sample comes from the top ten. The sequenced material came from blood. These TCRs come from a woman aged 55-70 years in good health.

CDR3: CASSFTQGSTEAFF. Here the CDR3 DNA reads TGTGCCAGCAGCTTCACACAGGGTAGCACTGAAGCTTTCTTT. V usage is TRBV12-3 or TRBV12-4 and J usage is TRBJ1-1; perhaps TRBD1 as D (6 bases). The V gene lost 6 bases and the J gene lost 4 bases, with 15 bases spanning the gap. This CDR3 comprises 14 residues.

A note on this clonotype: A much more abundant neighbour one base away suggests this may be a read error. The CDR3 reads CASSYDGPAKNIQYF. The CDR3 nucleotides read TGTGCCAGCAGTTACGACGGACCAGCCAAAAACATTCAGTACTTC. The V and J genes are TRBV6-2 or TRBV6-3 and TRBJ2-4; D is unresolved. V gave up 2 bases and J gave up 0 bases, with 8 bases separating them. CDR1 is MNHEY and CDR2 is SVGEGT in the germline V gene. This CDR3 is built from 15 residues.

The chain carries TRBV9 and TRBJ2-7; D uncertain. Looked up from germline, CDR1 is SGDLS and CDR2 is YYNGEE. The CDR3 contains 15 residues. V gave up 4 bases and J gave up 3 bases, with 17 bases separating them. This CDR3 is CASSPSATVDYEQYF. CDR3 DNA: TGTGCCAGCAGCCCAAGCGCGACCGTAGACTACGAGCAGTACTTC.

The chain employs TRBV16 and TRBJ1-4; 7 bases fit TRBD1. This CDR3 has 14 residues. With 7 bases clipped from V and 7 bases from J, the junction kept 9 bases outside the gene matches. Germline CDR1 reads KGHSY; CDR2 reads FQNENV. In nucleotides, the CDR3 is TGTGCCAGCACCAGCGCCGGGACAGCTGAAAAACTGTTTTTT. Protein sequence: CASTSAGTAEKLFF.

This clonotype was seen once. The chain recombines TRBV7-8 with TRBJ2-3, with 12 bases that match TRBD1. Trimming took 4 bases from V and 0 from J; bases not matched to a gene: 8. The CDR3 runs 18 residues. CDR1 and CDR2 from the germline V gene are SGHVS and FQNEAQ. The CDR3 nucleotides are TGTGCCAGCAGCTCCCGGGACAGGGGGCGATGGAGCACAGATACGCAGTATTTT. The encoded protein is CASSSRDRGRWSTDTQYF.